This TCR beta chain was documented in a study of cytomegalovirus exposure and HLA in healthy donors. At the level of the study: Unique TCRs numbering 75 million to 95 million, obtained from HLA-typed donors, made up an early data release.

PCR primers comprised 60 Vbeta and 13 Jbeta primers. Data came from immunoSEQ multiplex PCR; TCRdb stores just in-frame clones and leaves some out. Here the sample spans about 200,000 clones, 82% being singletons. Study results and limitations: A later analysis linked a missense variant in DCLRE1C to the trimming of TCR beta V and J genes. TCR beta chains numbering under 200 were designated cytomegalovirus-associated. In a later analysis, TCR association rates varied by HLA locus: DRB1 most, HLA-C fewest.

CDR1 is SGHDT, CDR2 YYEEEE, per germline. V lost 4 bases to trimming and J lost 2 bases; unmatched junction nucleotides: 15. This CDR3 is 19 amino acids long. Details on this clone: Its antigen is undetermined.

The clonotype was recovered from a boy aged 2 to 10 in good health and CMV-seronegative. The rearrangement uses TRBV5-6 and TRBJ2-7; 13 positions agree with TRBD2. The sample comprised PBMCs. For the CDR3, the DNA is TGTGCCAGCAGCAACGGACTAGCGGGGGCACCTTCCCTTCCCTACGAGCAGTACTTC. This gives the protein CASSNGLAGAPSLPYEQYF. Complete variable domain (other parts from reference TRBV5-6 and TRBJ2-7): DAGVTQSPTHLIKTRGQQVTLRCSPKSGHDTVSWYQQALGQGPQFIFQYYEEEERQRGNFPDRFSGHQFPNYSSELNVNALLLGDSALYLCASSNGLAGAPSLPYEQYFGPGTRLTVT.